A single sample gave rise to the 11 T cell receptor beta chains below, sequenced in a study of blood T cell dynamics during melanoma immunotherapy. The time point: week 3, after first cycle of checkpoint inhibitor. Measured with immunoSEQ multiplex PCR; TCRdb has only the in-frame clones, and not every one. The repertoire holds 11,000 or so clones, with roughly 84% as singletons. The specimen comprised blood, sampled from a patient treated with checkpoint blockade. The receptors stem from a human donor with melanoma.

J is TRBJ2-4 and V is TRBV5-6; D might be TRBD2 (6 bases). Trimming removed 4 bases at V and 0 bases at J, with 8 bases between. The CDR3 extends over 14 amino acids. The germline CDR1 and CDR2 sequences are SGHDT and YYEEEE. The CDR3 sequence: CASSPGGAKNIQYF. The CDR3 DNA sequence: TGTGCCAGCAGCCCCGGGGGAGCCAAAAACATTCAGTACTTC. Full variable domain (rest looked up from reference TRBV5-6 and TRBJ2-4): DAGVTQSPTHLIKTRGQQVTLRCSPKSGHDTVSWYQQALGQGPQFIFQYYEEEERQRGNFPDRFSGHQFPNYSSELNVNALLLGDSALYLCASSPGGAKNIQYFGAGTRLSVL.

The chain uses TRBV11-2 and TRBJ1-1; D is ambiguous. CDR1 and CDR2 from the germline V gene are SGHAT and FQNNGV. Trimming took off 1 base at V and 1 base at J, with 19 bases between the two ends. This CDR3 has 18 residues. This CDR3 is CASSLGFGRGRTNTEAFF. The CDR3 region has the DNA TGTGCCAGCAGCTTAGGGTTCGGTCGAGGGCGAACGAACACTGAAGCTTTCTTT.

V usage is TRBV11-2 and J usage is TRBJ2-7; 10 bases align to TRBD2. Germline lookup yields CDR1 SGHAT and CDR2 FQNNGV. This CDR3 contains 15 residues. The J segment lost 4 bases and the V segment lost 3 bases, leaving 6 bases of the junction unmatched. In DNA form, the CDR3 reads TGTGCCAGCAGCTTCACCGCTAGCGGGGGTTACGAGCAGTACTTC. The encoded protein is CASSFTASGGYEQYF.

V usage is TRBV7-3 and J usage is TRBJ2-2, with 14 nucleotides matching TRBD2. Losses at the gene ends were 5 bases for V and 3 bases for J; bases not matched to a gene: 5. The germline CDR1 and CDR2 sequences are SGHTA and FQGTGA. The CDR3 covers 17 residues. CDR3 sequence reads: CASSRTSGGSHTGELFF. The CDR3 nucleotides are TGTGCCAGCAGCCGGACTAGCGGGGGGTCCCACACCGGGGAGCTGTTTTTT.

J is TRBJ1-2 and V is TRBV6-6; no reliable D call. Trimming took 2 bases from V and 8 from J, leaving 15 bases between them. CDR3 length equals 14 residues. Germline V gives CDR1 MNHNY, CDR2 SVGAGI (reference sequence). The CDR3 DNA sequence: TGTGCCAGCAGTTACGCGCCGGCTTTGTGGGGCTACACCTTC. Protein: CASSYAPALWGYTF.

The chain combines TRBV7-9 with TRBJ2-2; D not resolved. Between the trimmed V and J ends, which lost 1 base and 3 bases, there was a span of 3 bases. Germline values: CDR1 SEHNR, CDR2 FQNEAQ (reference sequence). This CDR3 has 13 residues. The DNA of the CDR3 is TGTGCCAGCAGCTTAGAGGACACCGGGGAGCTGTTTTTT. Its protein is CASSLEDTGELFF.

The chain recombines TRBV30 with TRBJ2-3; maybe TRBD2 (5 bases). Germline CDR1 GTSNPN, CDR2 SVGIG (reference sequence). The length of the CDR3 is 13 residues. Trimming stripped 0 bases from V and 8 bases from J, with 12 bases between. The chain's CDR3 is CAWSVRERGTQYF. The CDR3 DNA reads TGTGCCTGGAGTGTCCGGGAACGGGGTACGCAGTATTTT.

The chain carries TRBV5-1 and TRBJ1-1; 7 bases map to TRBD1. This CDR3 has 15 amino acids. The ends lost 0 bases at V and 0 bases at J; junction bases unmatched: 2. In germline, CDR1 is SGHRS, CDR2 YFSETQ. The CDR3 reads CASSLDRGMNTEAFF. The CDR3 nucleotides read TGCGCCAGCAGCTTGGACAGGGGAATGAACACTGAAGCTTTCTTT. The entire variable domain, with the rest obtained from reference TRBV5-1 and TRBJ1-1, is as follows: KAGVTQTPRYLIKTRGQQVTLSCSPISGHRSVSWYQQTPGQGLQFLFEYFSETQRNKGNFPGRFSGRQFSNSRSEMNVSTLELGDSALYLCASSLDRGMNTEAFFGQGTRLTVV.

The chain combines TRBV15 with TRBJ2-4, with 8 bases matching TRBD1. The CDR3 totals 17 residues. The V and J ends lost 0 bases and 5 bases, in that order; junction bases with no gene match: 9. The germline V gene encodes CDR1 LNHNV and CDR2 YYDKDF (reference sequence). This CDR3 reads CATSRDRTGTGQNIQYF. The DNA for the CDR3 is TGTGCCACCAGCAGAGACCGTACCGGGACAGGCCAAAACATTCAGTACTTC.

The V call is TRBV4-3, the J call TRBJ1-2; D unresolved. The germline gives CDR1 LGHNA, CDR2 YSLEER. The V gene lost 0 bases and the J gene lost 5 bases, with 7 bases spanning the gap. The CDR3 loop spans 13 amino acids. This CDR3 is CASSQDRNYGYTF. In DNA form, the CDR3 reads TGCGCCAGCAGCCAAGACAGGAATTATGGCTACACCTTC.

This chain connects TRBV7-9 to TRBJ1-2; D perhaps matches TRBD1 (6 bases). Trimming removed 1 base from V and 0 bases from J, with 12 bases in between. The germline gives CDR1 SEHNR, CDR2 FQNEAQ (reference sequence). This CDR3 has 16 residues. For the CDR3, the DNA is TGTGCCAGCAGCTTAGGGGACATAACTTCTAACTATGGCTACACCTTC. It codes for CASSLGDITSNYGYTF.